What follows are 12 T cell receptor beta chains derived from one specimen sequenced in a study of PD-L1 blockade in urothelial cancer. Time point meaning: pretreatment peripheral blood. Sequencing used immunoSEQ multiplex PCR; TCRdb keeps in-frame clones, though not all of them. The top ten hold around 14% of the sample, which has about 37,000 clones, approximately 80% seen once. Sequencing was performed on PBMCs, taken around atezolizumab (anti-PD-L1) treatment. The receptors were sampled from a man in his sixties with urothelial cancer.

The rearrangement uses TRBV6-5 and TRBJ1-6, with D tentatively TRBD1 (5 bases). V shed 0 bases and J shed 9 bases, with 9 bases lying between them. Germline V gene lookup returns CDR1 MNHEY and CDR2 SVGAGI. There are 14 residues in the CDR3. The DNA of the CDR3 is TGTGCCAGCAGTTACTCTGGACATTCTTCACCCCTCCACTTT. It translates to CASSYSGHSSPLHF.

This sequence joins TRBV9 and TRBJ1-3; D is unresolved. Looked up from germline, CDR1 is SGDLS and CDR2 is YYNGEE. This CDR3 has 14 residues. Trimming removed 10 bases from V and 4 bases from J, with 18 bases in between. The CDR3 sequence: CARVGPAVGNTIYF. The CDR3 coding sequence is TGTGCCCGCGTCGGCCCGGCGGTGGGAAACACCATATATTTT.

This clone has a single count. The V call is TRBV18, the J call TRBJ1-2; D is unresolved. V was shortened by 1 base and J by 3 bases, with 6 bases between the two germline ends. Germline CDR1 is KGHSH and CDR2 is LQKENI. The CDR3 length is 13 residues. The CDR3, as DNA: TGTGCCAGCTCACCACAGCGGTACTATGGCTACACCTTC. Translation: CASSPQRYYGYTF.

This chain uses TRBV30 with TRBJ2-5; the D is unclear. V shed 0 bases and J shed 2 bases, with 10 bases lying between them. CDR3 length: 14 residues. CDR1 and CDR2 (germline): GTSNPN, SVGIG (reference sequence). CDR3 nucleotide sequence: TGTGCCTGGAGTGTCTCCCTTACACAAGAGACCCAGTACTTC. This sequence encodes CAWSVSLTQETQYF.

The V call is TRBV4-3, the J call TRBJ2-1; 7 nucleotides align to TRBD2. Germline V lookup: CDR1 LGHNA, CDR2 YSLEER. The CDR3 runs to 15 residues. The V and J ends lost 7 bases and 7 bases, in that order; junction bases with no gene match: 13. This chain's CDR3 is CASNSIWTSSNEQFF. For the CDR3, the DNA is TGCGCCAGCAACAGCATTTGGACTAGTAGTAATGAGCAGTTCTTC.

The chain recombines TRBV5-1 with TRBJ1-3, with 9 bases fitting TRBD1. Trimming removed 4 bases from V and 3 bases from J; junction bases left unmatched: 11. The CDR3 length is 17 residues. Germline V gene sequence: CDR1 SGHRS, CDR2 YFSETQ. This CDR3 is CASSQSPTGGGGNTIYF. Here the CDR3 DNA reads TGCGCCAGCAGCCAGAGCCCGACAGGGGGAGGTGGAAACACCATATATTTT.

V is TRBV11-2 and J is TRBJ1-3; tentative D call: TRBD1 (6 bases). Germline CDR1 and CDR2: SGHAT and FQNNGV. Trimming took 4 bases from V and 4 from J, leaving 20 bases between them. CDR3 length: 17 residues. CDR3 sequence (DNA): TGTGCCAGCAGCTCGTTTACAGGGAAGGTTAGCGGAAACACCATATATTTT. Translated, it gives CASSSFTGKVSGNTIYF.

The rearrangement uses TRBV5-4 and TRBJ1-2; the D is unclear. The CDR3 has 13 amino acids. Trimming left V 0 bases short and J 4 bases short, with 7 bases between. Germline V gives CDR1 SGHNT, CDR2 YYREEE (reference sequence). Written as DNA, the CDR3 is TGTGCCAGCAGCTTGGCAGGTACCTATGGCTACACCTTC. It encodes CASSLAGTYGYTF.

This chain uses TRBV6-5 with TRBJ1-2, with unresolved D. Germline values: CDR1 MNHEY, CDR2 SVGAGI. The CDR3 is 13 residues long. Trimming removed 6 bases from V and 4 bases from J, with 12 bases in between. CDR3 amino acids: CASRKPGSYGYTF. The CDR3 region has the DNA TGTGCCAGCAGAAAACCCGGGAGCTATGGCTACACCTTC.

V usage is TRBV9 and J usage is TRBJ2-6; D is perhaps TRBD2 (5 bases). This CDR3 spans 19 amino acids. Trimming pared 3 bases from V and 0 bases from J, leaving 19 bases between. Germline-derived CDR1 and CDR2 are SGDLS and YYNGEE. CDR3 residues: CASSASPRGPSSGANVLTF. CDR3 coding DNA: TGTGCCAGCAGCGCGTCTCCTCGGGGTCCTAGCTCTGGGGCCAACGTCCTGACTTTC.

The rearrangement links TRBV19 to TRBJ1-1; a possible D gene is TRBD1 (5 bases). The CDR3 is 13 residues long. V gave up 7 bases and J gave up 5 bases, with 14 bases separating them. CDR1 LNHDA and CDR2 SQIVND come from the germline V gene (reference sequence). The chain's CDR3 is CASILGRGTEAFF. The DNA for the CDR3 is TGTGCCAGTATCCTAGGGAGGGGAACTGAAGCTTTCTTT.

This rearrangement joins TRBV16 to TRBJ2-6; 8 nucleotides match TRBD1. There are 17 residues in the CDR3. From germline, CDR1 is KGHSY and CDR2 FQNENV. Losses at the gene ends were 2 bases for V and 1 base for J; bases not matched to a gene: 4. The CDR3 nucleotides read TGTGCCAGCAGCCAACCAGGGGGCGATTCTGGGGCCAACGTCCTGACTTTC. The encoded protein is CASSQPGGDSGANVLTF.